This T cell receptor beta chain derives from a study of cytomegalovirus exposure and HLA in healthy donors. In the study overall: HLA-typed donors were the source of tens of millions of unique TCRs, which an early data release held. Study-level points and caveats: Across HLA loci, a later analysis found differing TCR association rates, with DRB1 most and HLA-C fewest. Under in vitro conditions, a few CMV-associated chains were confirmed as specific for CMV antigens. Immune exposure information comprised only CMV serostatus.

The PCR had 60 Vbeta and 13 Jbeta primers. The method was immunoSEQ multiplex PCR; TCRdb's version includes in-frame clones alone and lacks a portion of them. The sample lists under 200,000 clones, about 71% occurring once. As for this clone: Its antigen is unidentified. At one end the junction does not follow the germline gene, possibly because of a read error.

This CDR3 has 15 residues. Germline V gene sequence: CDR1 SSHAT, CDR2 FNYEAQ (reference sequence). The chain employs TRBV7-7 and TRBJ2-3, with 9 positions matching TRBD2. Sequencing was done on a sample of PBMCs. This receptor was identified in a woman aged 35 to 49 in good health and CMV-seropositive. CDR3 residues: CASSSGLAETDTQYF. Written as DNA, the CDR3 is TGTGCTAGCAGCTCGGGACTAGCAGAAACAGATACGCAGTATTTT. Looking up the rest from reference TRBV7-7 and TRBJ2-3 gives the full variable domain: GAGVSQSPRYKVTKRGQDVTLRCDPISSHATLYWYQQALGQGPEFLTYFNYEAQPDKSGLPSDRFSAERPEGSISTLTIQRTEQRDSAMYRCASSSGLAETDTQYFGPGTRLTVL.